The 27 T cell receptor beta chains below all came from one sample that was sequenced in a study of vaccination effects on CD4 cells after COVID-19. Their specific antigens are unknown. Clones were read by immunoSEQ multiplex PCR, and TCRdb kept only the in-frame ones, dropping some. This sample has tens of thousands of clones; 65% to 80% occur once, and the top ten carry 5.4%. Culturing for more than 9 days preceded CD4+ T cell isolation. It was between March and December 2020 that the person had a SARS-CoV-2 infection confirmed by PCR. Two-dose BNT162b2 or mRNA-1273 vaccination was given to participants. Specimen: CD4+ T cells from PBMCs cultured without peptide, collected after COVID-19 vaccination. Every receptor here comes from a human donor who had a prior SARS-CoV-2 infection.

The chain employs TRBV10-3 and TRBJ2-1, with a tentative D call TRBD2 (5 bases). Germline values: CDR1 ENHRY, CDR2 SYGVKD. Trimming pared 3 bases from V and 8 bases from J, leaving 23 bases between. The CDR3 is 17 residues long. Written as DNA, the CDR3 is TGTGCCATCAGTGACGATGCGAGAAGCGGCAGATTGTATGAGCAGTTCTTC. Its protein product is CAISDDARSGRLYEQFF.

Comments on this clone: A junction boundary mismatches the germline segment, possibly from a read error. The CDR3 protein is CASSFGPGLAESEQYF. The CDR3 DNA sequence: TGTGCTAGCAGCTTTGGGCCGGGACTAGCGGAATCCGAGCAGTACTTC. The chain is built from TRBV7-7 and TRBJ2-7; the match to TRBD2 covers 11 bases. CDR1 and CDR2 from the germline V gene are SSHAT and FNYEAQ (reference sequence). The CDR3 length is 16 residues.

The rearrangement uses TRBV2 and TRBJ1-6, with 9 bases that match TRBD1. CDR1 and CDR2 from the germline V gene are SNHLY and FYNNEI. The CDR3 has 12 amino acids. Unmatched junction bases numbered 4, after V lost 10 bases and J lost 9 bases. The CDR3 is CATGTGRSPLHF. The CDR3 DNA reads TGTGCCACGGGGACAGGGCGTTCACCCCTCCACTTT.

The chain employs TRBV6-6 and TRBJ1-4; tentative D call: TRBD1 (6 bases). The V gene's germline CDR1 is MNHNY and CDR2 SVGAGI (reference sequence). The CDR3 contains 14 residues. V lost 4 bases and J lost 6, with 12 bases in between. The CDR3 DNA sequence: TGTGCCAGCAGTTTTGGGGGGCGTGATGAAAAACTGTTTTTT. Amino acids: CASSFGGRDEKLFF.

The rearrangement joins TRBV5-1 to TRBJ2-7; a weak D match, TRBD2 (5 bases). The CDR3 runs 15 residues. Trimming stripped 0 bases from V and 6 bases from J, with 16 bases between. In germline, CDR1 is SGHRS, CDR2 YFSETQ. CDR3 bases: TGCGCCAGCAGCTTGGATCCTGCGGGTGTGGGCGAGCAGTACTTC. Translation gives CASSLDPAGVGEQYF. Complete variable domain (other parts from reference TRBV5-1 and TRBJ2-7): KAGVTQTPRYLIKTRGQQVTLSCSPISGHRSVSWYQQTPGQGLQFLFEYFSETQRNKGNFPGRFSGRQFSNSRSEMNVSTLELGDSALYLCASSLDPAGVGEQYFGPGTRLTVT.

This clone came up a few times. The chain is built from TRBV19 and TRBJ2-7; D remains ambiguous. The CDR3 has 13 residues. CDR1 and CDR2 from the germline V gene are LNHDA and SQIVND (reference sequence). V was trimmed by 4 bases and J by 2 bases, leaving 9 bases between them. The CDR3 coding sequence is TGTGCCAGTAGTAGGTACGGCGCCTACGAGCAGTACTTC. It codes for CASSRYGAYEQYF.

This chain joins TRBV7-9 and TRBJ2-3, with TRBD2 matching over 7 bases. CDR1 SEHNR and CDR2 FQNEAQ come from the germline V gene (reference sequence). The CDR3 loop spans 15 amino acids. V dropped 5 bases and J dropped 4; count of bases not matched to a gene: 9. CDR3 sequence (DNA): TGTGCCAGCAGCCTACAGCTCCGGGGGGCAGATACGCAGTATTTT. Amino acids: CASSLQLRGADTQYF. Full variable domain (rest looked up from reference TRBV7-9 and TRBJ2-3): DTGVSQNPRHKITKRGQNVTFRCDPISEHNRLYWYRQTLGQGPEFLTYFQNEAQLEKSRLLSDRFSAERPKGSFSTLEIQRTEQGDSAMYLCASSLQLRGADTQYFGPGTRLTVL.

The chain is built from TRBV15 and TRBJ2-7; 7 positions agree with TRBD2. The CDR3 has 14 residues. Looked up from germline, CDR1 is LNHNV and CDR2 is YYDKDF (reference sequence). The V gene end was trimmed by 1 base and the J gene end by 4 bases; junction bases not matched to a gene: 4. The CDR3 nucleotides read TGTGCCACCAGCAGAGGGGACTACGGGTACGAGCAGTACTTC. Translated: CATSRGDYGYEQYF. The full variable domain, its missing parts supplied by reference TRBV15 and TRBJ2-7, is DAMVIQNPRYQVTQFGKPVTLSCSQTLNHNVMYWYQQKSSQAPKLLFHYYDKDFNNEADTPDNFQSRRPNTSFCFLDIRSPGLGDTAMYLCATSRGDYGYEQYFGPGTRLTVT.

V and J are TRBV6-5 and TRBJ1-4; 9 positions match TRBD1. The CDR3 consists of 15 residues. Trimming removed 1 base from V and 5 bases from J; junction bases left unmatched: 2. The germline gives CDR1 MNHEY, CDR2 SVGAGI. CDR3: CASSYWDRENEKLFF. The CDR3 DNA reads TGTGCCAGCAGTTACTGGGACAGGGAAAATGAAAAACTGTTTTTT.

The chain employs TRBV5-1 and TRBJ2-1; no reliable D call. CDR1 is SGHRS and CDR2 is YFSETQ in the germline V gene. Trimming took 3 bases from V and 8 from J, leaving 12 bases between them. This CDR3 comprises 13 residues. CDR3 region: CASSSFLEDEQFF. The DNA of the CDR3 is TGCGCCAGCAGCTCCTTCCTAGAGGATGAGCAGTTCTTC.

The chain has TRBV19 and TRBJ2-2; no clear D. The germline V gene encodes CDR1 LNHDA and CDR2 SQIVND (reference sequence). The CDR3 contains 13 residues. Trimming took 6 bases from V and 3 from J, leaving 8 bases between them. CDR3 DNA: TGTGCCAGTAGGCGAAGGGACACCGGGGAGCTGTTTTTT. Residues: CASRRRDTGELFF.

The V gene is TRBV9, the J gene TRBJ2-1, with D unresolved. CDR3 length equals 12 residues. Germline V gene lookup returns CDR1 SGDLS and CDR2 YYNGEE. The V end lost 4 bases, the J end lost 9 bases, and 11 bases lay between the germline ends. The CDR3 DNA follows: TGTGCCAGCAGCTCTCGGGTCAGTGAGCAGTTCTTC. Translated, it gives CASSSRVSEQFF.

This clone was observed a handful of times. The rearrangement joins TRBV18 to TRBJ2-5; TRBD1 aligns across 7 bases. With 0 bases clipped from V and 3 bases from J, the junction kept 1 base outside the gene matches. The CDR3 contains 14 residues. CDR1 and CDR2 from the germline V gene are KGHSH and LQKENI. The CDR3 sequence is CASSPPGQKETQYF. CDR3 in DNA: TGTGCCAGCTCACCACCGGGACAGAAAGAGACCCAGTACTTC.

The chain couples TRBV25-1 to TRBJ1-1; 7 positions agree with TRBD1. CDR1 is MGHDK and CDR2 is SYGVNS in the germline V gene. J was trimmed by 4 bases and V by 3 bases; bases with no gene match: 2. CDR3 length equals 13 residues. The CDR3 DNA reads TGTGCCAGCAGTGAGGACAGGAGCACTGAAGCTTTCTTT. This sequence encodes CASSEDRSTEAFF.

This chain links TRBV5-5 with TRBJ1-1; unclear D gene. V dropped 1 base and J dropped 0 bases, with 7 bases sitting between them. The germline gives CDR1 SGHKS, CDR2 YYEKEE (reference sequence). The CDR3 covers 14 residues. The CDR3: CASSLMYLNTEAFF. Written as DNA, the CDR3 is TGTGCCAGCAGCTTGATGTACCTGAACACTGAAGCTTTCTTT.

V is TRBV7-8 and J is TRBJ2-1; D not certain. This CDR3 is 12 amino acids long. V gave up 1 base and J gave up 8 bases, with 6 bases separating them. Germline loops: CDR1 SGHVS, CDR2 FQNEAQ. The CDR3 protein is CASSLERDEQFF. DNA of the CDR3: TGTGCCAGCAGCTTAGAAAGGGATGAGCAGTTCTTC.

This sequence joins TRBV9 and TRBJ2-3; no definite D call. There are 12 residues in the CDR3. Germline CDR1 SGDLS, CDR2 YYNGEE. V dropped 2 bases and J dropped 0 bases, with 1 base sitting between them. In nucleotides, the CDR3 is TGTGCCAGCAGCGTGAGCACAGATACGCAGTATTTT. It is translated as CASSVSTDTQYF.

In its sample, this clone was seen a few times. This rearrangement joins TRBV10-3 to TRBJ2-7; 9 bases line up with TRBD2. V was clipped by 8 bases and J by 6 bases; unmatched bases: 11. The germline CDR1 and CDR2 sequences are ENHRY and SYGVKD. The length of the CDR3 is 14 residues. CDR3 in amino acids: CAIATGTSSFEQYF. CDR3 bases: TGTGCCATCGCCACCGGGACTAGCTCGTTCGAGCAGTACTTC.

The chain couples TRBV5-1 to TRBJ2-1, with 8 bases identical to TRBD2. Germline values: CDR1 SGHRS, CDR2 YFSETQ. J lost 8 bases, V lost 2 bases, and 9 bases had no gene match. This CDR3 comprises 15 residues. The CDR3 DNA reads as TGCGCCAGCAGCTTTAGGGCGGGAGGCGGAGATGAGCAGTTCTTC. Its translation is CASSFRAGGGDEQFF. Complete variable domain (other parts from reference TRBV5-1 and TRBJ2-1): KAGVTQTPRYLIKTRGQQVTLSCSPISGHRSVSWYQQTPGQGLQFLFEYFSETQRNKGNFPGRFSGRQFSNSRSEMNVSTLELGDSALYLCASSFRAGGGDEQFFGPGTRLTVL.

This clone was counted a single time. The V call is TRBV5-1, the J call TRBJ2-7, with D possibly being TRBD1 (7 bases). The CDR3 totals 13 residues. With 3 bases removed from V and 3 bases from J, the gap between germline ends came to 10 bases. Germline V gives CDR1 SGHRS, CDR2 YFSETQ. In DNA, the CDR3 is TGCGCCAGCAGCTCCCAGGGGGGCTACGAGCAGTACTTC. Protein product: CASSSQGGYEQYF.

The V gene is TRBV15, the J gene TRBJ2-3; 8 nucleotides match TRBD1. This CDR3 spans 17 amino acids. V dropped 4 bases and J dropped 3; count of bases not matched to a gene: 12. Germline loops: CDR1 LNHNV, CDR2 YYDKDF (reference sequence). In DNA, the CDR3 is TGTGCCACCAGCACATTGCTCGGGACAGGTCTTACAGATACGCAGTATTTT. Protein product: CATSTLLGTGLTDTQYF. Complete variable domain (other parts from reference TRBV15 and TRBJ2-3): DAMVIQNPRYQVTQFGKPVTLSCSQTLNHNVMYWYQQKSSQAPKLLFHYYDKDFNNEADTPDNFQSRRPNTSFCFLDIRSPGLGDTAMYLCATSTLLGTGLTDTQYFGPGTRLTVL.

This chain uses TRBV24-1 with TRBJ1-5; 7 nucleotides align to TRBD1. The CDR3 sequence is 13 residues long. The germline V gene has CDR1 KGHDR and CDR2 SFDVKD. J gave up 3 bases and V 9 bases, and 4 bases lay outside the gene matches. The CDR3 nucleotides read TGTGCCACCGCAAGGGGGCCCAATCAGCCCCAGCATTTT. Amino acids: CATARGPNQPQHF.

Written as DNA, the CDR3 is TGCGCCAGCAGCCATGGACAAGTCAAAGAGACCCAGTACTTC. Protein product: CASSHGQVKETQYF. This sequence joins TRBV5-1 and TRBJ2-5, with a possible D match to TRBD1 (5 bases). The CDR3 contains 14 residues. V dropped 4 bases and J dropped 3 bases, with 13 bases sitting between them. Germline V gene lookup returns CDR1 SGHRS and CDR2 YFSETQ.

This chain uses TRBV5-6 with TRBJ1-1, with 8 positions matching TRBD1. Germline values: CDR1 SGHDT, CDR2 YYEEEE. V gave up 4 bases and J gave up 7 bases; unmatched junction bases: 6. The CDR3 totals 13 residues. CDR3 residues: CASSRTGYYEAFF. Written as DNA, the CDR3 is TGTGCCAGCAGCCGGACAGGGTATTATGAAGCTTTCTTT.

By share, this clone counts as medium-sized (0.01 to 0.1%). The CDR3 sequence is CASSLNIPGGEQYF. CDR3 nucleotides: TGTGCCAGCAGCCTTAACATTCCAGGGGGGGAGCAGTACTTC. The chain recombines TRBV7-9 with TRBJ2-7; a possible D gene is TRBD1 (7 bases). The CDR3 extends over 14 amino acids. Trimming shortened V by 5 bases and J by 7 bases, and 18 bases separated the two germline ends. Germline V gene data show CDR1 as SEHNR and CDR2 as FQNEAQ (reference sequence).

About this clone: Other nucleotide sequences from this sample produce the same CDR3. The chain combines TRBV7-8 with TRBJ1-6; no reliable D call. The length of the CDR3 is 15 residues. Germline assignment: CDR1 SGHVS and CDR2 FQNEAQ. Deletions cut 5 bases from V and 8 bases from J, with 16 bases between. The CDR3 DNA sequence: TGTGCCAGCAGCGCCCACCCCTGGCAACATTCACCCCTCCACTTT. Translating it yields CASSAHPWQHSPLHF.

This rearrangement joins TRBV24-1 to TRBJ1-2; unclear D gene. This CDR3 region has 13 residues. Per germline, CDR1 KGHDR and CDR2 SFDVKD. V lost 4 bases and J lost 2, with 7 bases in between. The CDR3: CATSEDGNYGYTF. DNA for the CDR3: TGTGCCACCAGTGAGGACGGGAACTATGGCTACACCTTC.